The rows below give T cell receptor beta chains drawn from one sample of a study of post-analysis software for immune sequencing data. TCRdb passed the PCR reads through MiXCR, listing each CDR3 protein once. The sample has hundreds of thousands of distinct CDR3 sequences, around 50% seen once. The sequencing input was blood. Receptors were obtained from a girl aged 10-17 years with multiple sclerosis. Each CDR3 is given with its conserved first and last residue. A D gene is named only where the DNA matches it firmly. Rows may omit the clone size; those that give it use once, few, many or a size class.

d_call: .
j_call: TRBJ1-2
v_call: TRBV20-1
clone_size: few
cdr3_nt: TGCAGTGCTGATCAACAGTGGAGGAATGACTATGGCTACACCTTC
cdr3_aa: CSADQQWRNDYGYTF

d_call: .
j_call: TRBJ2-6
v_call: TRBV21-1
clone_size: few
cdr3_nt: TGTGCCAGCAGCAAATACAGATTCCTAAGCTCTGGGGCCAACGTCCTGACTTTC
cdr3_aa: CASSKYRFLSSGANVLTF

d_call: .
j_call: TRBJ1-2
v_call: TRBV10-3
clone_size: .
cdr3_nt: TGTGCCATCAGGAAACCGGATGTAGAGTATGGCTACACCTTC
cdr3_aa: CAIRKPDVEYGYTF

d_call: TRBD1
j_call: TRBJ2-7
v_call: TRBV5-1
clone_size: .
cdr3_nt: TGCGCCAGCAGCTCAACCAGGACAGGGGGCCACGAGCAGTACTTC
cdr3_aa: CASSSTRTGGHEQYF

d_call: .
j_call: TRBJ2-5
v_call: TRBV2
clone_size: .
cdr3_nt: TGTGCCAGCAGTGAAGCGCTCGGCAGTTCAGAGACCCAGTACTTC
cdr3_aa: CASSEALGSSETQYF

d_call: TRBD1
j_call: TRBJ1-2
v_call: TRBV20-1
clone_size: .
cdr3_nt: TGCAGTGCTAGAGATAGGGACAGACGCGGCTACACCTTC
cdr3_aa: CSARDRDRRGYTF

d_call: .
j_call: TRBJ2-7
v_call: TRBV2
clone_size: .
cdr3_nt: TGTGCCAGCAGTAGGGACCCGGGTAGGGTGTACGAGCAGTACTTC
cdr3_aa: CASSRDPGRVYEQYF

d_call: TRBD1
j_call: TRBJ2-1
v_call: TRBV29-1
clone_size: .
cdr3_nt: TGCAGCGTTGGACAGGGAGTGGATGAGCAGTTCTTC
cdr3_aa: CSVGQGVDEQFF

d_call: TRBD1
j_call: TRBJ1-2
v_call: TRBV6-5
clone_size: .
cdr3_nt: TGTGCCAGCAGTTACTTCGGGCAGGGGGCAATTAGGGATGGCTACACCTTC
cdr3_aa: CASSYFGQGAIRDGYTF

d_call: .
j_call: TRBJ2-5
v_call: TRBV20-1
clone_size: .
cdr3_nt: TGCAGTGCTGGAGGGGGCGGGAGCTCCCTGGAGACCCAGTACTTC
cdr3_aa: CSAGGGGSSLETQYF

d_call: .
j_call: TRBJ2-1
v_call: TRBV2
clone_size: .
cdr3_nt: TGTGCCAGCAGTGAGGGGGTTAGCTCCTACAATGAGCAGTTCTTC
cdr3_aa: CASSEGVSSYNEQFF

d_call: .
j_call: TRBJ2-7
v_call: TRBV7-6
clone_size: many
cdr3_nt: TGTGCCAGCAGCTTGGATGGACTGCGATCGGCCGAGCAGTACTTC
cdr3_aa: CASSLDGLRSAEQYF

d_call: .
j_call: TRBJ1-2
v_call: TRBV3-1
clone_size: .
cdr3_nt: TGTGCCAGCAGCCAAGATTGGGACAACTATGGCTACACCTTC
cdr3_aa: CASSQDWDNYGYTF

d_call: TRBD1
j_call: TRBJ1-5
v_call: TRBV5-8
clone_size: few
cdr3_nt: TGTGCCAGCAATACCCCCATTATTACCCGGGACAGGGGGAATCAGCCCCAGCATTTT
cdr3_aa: CASNTPIITRDRGNQPQHF

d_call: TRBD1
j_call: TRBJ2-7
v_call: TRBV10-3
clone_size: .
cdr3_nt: TGTGCCATCAGTGACCCGACAGGGGCTGGGTACGAGCAGTACTTC
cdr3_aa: CAISDPTGAGYEQYF

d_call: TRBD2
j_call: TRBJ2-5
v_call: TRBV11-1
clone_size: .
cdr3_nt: TGTGCCAGCCTCCGGGCCGGGACTAGCAAAGAGACCCAGTACTTC
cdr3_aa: CASLRAGTSKETQYF

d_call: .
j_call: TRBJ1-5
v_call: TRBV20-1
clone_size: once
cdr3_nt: TGCAGTGCTAGTGAGGGGCAGGGTGCTCAGCCCCAGCATTTT
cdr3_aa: CSASEGQGAQPQHF

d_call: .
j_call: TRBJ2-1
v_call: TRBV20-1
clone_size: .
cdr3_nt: TGCAGTGCCCGGGACATCCGGAGCTCCTACAATGAGCAGTTCTTC
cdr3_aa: CSARDIRSSYNEQFF

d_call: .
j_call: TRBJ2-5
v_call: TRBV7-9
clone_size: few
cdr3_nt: TGTGCCAGCAGCGCAGGTATCGGGAGCGAGACCCAGTACTTC
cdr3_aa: CASSAGIGSETQYF

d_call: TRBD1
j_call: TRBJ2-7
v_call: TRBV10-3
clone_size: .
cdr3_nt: TGTGCCACCTCTTCGGACAGGTTCAACGAGCAGTACTTC
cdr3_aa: CATSSDRFNEQYF

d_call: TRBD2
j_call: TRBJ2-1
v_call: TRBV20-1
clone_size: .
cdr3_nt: TGCAGTGCCCAAAGATGGACTAGCCCCCACAATGAGCAGTTCTTC
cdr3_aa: CSAQRWTSPHNEQFF

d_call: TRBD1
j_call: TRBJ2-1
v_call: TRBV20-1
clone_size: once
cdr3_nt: TGCAGTGCGAGCCGGACAGGCCCCTCCTACAATGAGCAGTTCTTC
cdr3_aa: CSASRTGPSYNEQFF

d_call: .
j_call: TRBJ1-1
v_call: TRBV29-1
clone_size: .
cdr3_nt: TGCAGCGTTGACGGGGGGCGCGTATCCCCCACTGAAGCTTTCTTT
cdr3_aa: CSVDGGRVSPTEAFF

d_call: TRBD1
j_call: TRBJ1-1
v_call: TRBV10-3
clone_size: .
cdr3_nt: TGTGCCATCAGCGGGACAGGATCCACTGAAGCTTTCTTT
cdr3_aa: CAISGTGSTEAFF

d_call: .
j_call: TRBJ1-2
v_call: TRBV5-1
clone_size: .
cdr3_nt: TGCGCCAGCAGCTTGACAGGTTCTAACTATGGCTACACCTTC
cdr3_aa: CASSLTGSNYGYTF

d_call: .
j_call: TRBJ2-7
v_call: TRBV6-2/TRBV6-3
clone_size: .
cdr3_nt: TGTGCCAGCAGGCGGGCCGGGGACACCTACGAGCAGTACTTC
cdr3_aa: CASRRAGDTYEQYF

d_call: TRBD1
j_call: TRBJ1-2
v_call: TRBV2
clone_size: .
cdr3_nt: TGTGCCAGCAGTCAAACGGACAGGTTATGGTTCGGCTACACCTTC
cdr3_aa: CASSQTDRLWFGYTF

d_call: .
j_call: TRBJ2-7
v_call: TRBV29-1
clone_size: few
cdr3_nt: TGCAGCGCACCGACACCACTTTTCTCCTACGAGCAGTACTTC
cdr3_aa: CSAPTPLFSYEQYF